This is a list of T cell receptor beta chains from one sample in a study of CD8 T cells in ankylosing spondylitis. TCRdb re-called the 5' RACE reads through MiXCR, storing one row per CDR3 protein. The data show around 490,000 distinct CDR3 sequences, roughly 5% seen once. The sequenced sample was blood, either unsorted or a sorted T cell fraction (not recorded which). These receptors were collected from a male donor with ankylosing spondylitis. Each CDR3 is given with its conserved first and last residue.

CAWSFWGNQPQHF TRBJ1-5 TRBV30 13
CASRSGTSGHYNEQFF TRBJ2-1 TRBV7-9 16
CASRSYSDSPNTGELFF TRBJ2-2 TRBV6-1 17
CAGNRRYTDTQYF TRBJ2-3 TRBV28 13
CASRQDYEQYF TRBJ2-7 TRBV6-2/TRBV6-3 11
CASSFTAQGEQYF TRBJ2-7 TRBV12-3/TRBV12-4 13
CASSPRTSQPQHF TRBJ1-5 TRBV7-2 13
CASSWKATPRQGEATNEKLFF TRBJ1-4 TRBV5-1 21
CASVRASGANVLTF TRBJ2-6 TRBV5-5 14
CASSFPKQGSSYEQYF TRBJ2-7 TRBV7-2 16
CSARAGGSADTQYF TRBJ2-3 TRBV20-1 14
CASSLAIDGELFF TRBJ2-2 TRBV5-1 13
CASSLIWGADSTDTQYF TRBJ2-3 TRBV4-3 17
CSHLRFPEAFF TRBJ1-1 TRBV7-2 11
CSAPWGGGGWNTEAFF TRBJ1-1 TRBV20-1 16
CASGLGLGMDTQYF TRBJ2-3 TRBV5-5 14
CCAMKDSRLSSYNEQFF TRBJ2-1 TRBV20-1 17